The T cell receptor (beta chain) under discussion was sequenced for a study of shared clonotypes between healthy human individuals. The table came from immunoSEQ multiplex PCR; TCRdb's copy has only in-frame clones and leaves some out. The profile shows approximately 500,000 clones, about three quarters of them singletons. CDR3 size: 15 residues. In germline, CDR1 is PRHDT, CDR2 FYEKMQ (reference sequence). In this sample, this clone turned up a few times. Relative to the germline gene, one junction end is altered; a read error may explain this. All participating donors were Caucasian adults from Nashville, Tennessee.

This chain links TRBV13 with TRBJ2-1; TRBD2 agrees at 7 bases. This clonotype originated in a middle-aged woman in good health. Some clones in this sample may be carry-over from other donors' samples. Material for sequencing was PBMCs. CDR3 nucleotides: TGTGCCAGCAGTTTAGGGGACTACATGTACAATGAGCAGTTCTTC. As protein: CASSLGDYMYNEQFF.